This T cell receptor beta chain is drawn from a study of T cells in tuberculosis. After thawing and overnight rest, PBMC were stained with GMM-loaded CD1B tetramer, viability dye and anti-CD3 for sorting. C32 glucose monomycolate from Rhodococcus equi was loaded onto the CD1B tetramers. This CDR3 has 14 residues. Trimming at V came to 8 bases and at J to 1 base, leaving 5 bases not matched to a gene. Germline V gives CDR1 MNHNY, CDR2 SVGAGI (reference sequence). Sequencing used immunoSEQ multiplex PCR; TCRdb keeps in-frame clones, though not all of them. This table holds roughly 61,000 clones, roughly 86% found once.

The chain uses TRBV6-6 and TRBJ1-1, with 9 nucleotides matching TRBD1. Sequenced sample: CD1b-GMM tetramer-negative cells sorted from PBMCs. The sequence derives from an adult woman with latent tuberculosis. Written as DNA, the CDR3 is TGTGCCAGCCAAACAGGGGGCCCGAACACTGAAGCTTTCTTT. It translates to CASQTGGPNTEAFF.